This record looks at one TCR beta chain sequence and its context. Its target is unknown. This CDR3 is 14 amino acids long. Trimming at V came to 2 bases and at J to 2 bases, leaving 1 base not matched to a gene. Germline V lookup: CDR1 DFQATT, CDR2 SNEGSKA (reference sequence). Quantitative barcoded 5'-RACE was used to prepare TCR beta libraries. Each CDR3 protein gets one entry after TCRdb re-called the 5' RACE reads with MiXCR. The table lists 150,000 to 200,000 distinct CDR3 sequences, approximately 13% of them singletons. This sample was included in a study of CD8 T cells in ankylosing spondylitis. Regarding the study as a whole: Past studies reported some motif variants in reactive arthritis synovial fluid and blood. It appeared that ankylosing spondylitis blood was characterized by a TCR beta motif of 8 or 9 highly homologous variants.

The receptor comes from a female donor with ankylosing spondylitis or in good health (not recorded which). The V gene is TRBV20-1, the J gene TRBJ1-5; 9 bases map to TRBD1. The sequenced sample consisted of blood, either unsorted or a sorted T cell fraction (not recorded which). CDR3 bases: TGCAGTGCTAGAAGGGACAGGGGCAATCAGCCCCAGCATTTT. It specifies CSARRDRGNQPQHF.